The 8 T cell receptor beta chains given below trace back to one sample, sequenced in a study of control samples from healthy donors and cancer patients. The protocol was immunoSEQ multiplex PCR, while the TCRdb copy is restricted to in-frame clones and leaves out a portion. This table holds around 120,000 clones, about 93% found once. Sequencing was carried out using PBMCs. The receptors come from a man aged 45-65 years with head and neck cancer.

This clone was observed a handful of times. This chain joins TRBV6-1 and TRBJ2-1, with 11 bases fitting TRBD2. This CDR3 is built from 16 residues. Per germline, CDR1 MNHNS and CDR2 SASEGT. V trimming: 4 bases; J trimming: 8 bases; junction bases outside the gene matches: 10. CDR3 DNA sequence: TGTGCCAGCAGTGCGCGGCTAGCGGGGGGCCGCGATGAGCAGTTCTTC. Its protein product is CASSARLAGGRDEQFF.

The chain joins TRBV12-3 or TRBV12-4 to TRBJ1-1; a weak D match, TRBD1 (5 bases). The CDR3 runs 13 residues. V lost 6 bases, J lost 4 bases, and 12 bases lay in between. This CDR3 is CASSRDAGTEAFF. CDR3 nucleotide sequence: TGTGCCAGCAGCCGGGACGCGGGCACTGAAGCTTTCTTT.

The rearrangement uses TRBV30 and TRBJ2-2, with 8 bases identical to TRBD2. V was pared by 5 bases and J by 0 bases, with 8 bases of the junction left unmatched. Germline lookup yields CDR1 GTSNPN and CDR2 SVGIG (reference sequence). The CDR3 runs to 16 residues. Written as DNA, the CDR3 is TGTGCCTGGGGGTTACGGGGGGGCCCGAACACCGGGGAGCTGTTTTTT. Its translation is CAWGLRGGPNTGELFF.

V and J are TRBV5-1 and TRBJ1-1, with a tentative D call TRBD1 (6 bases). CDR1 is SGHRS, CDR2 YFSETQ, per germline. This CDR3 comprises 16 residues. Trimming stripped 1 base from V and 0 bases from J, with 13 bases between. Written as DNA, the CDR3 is TGCGCCAGCAGCTTGACGGCCAGGGGCTTGAACACTGAAGCTTTCTTT. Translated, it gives CASSLTARGLNTEAFF.

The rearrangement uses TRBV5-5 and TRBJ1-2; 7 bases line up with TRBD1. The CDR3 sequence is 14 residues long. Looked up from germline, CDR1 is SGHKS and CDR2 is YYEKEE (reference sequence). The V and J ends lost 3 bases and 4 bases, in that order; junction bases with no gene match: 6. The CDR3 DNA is TGTGCCAGCAGCTCGGAAACAGGGGTCTATGGCTACACCTTC. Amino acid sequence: CASSSETGVYGYTF.

CDR3 loop: CASSLAGTSVGNTIYF. DNA for the CDR3: TGCGCCAGCAGCCTTGCCGGGACTAGCGTAGGAAACACCATATATTTT. V usage is TRBV5-1 and J usage is TRBJ1-3; D perhaps matches TRBD1 (5 bases). The CDR3 has 16 amino acids. The germline V gene has CDR1 SGHRS and CDR2 YFSETQ. V was cut by 4 bases and J by 4 bases, with 18 bases left in between.

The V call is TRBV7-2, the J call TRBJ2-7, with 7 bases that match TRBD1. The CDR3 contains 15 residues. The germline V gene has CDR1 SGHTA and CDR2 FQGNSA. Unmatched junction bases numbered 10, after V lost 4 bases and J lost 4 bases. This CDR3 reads CASSSQPGQPYEQYF. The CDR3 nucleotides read TGTGCCAGCAGCTCGCAACCGGGACAGCCTTACGAGCAGTACTTC.

The CDR3 reads CSARKGDEQFF. Written as DNA, the CDR3 is TGCAGTGCTAGAAAAGGGGATGAGCAGTTCTTC. The chain joins TRBV20-1 to TRBJ2-1; tentative D call: TRBD1 (5 bases). The CDR3 is 11 amino acids. Germline CDR1 DFQATT, CDR2 SNEGSKA (reference sequence). V lost 2 bases and J lost 8, with 7 bases in between.